The TCR beta chain described here comes from a study of T cell repertoires in cytomegalovirus infection. In the study overall: Matching HLA type and CMV infection were both indicated by public TCR beta signatures. Study-level results: The ex vivo response showed dominance by HLA-C-restricted CMV-specific TCR beta clonotypes. The study identified carriers of CMV plus the relevant HLA from cumulative public TCR beta family frequency.

The germline CDR1 and CDR2 sequences are SGHTA and FQGTGA. The CDR3 covers 15 residues. For this clonotype: Its antigen is as yet unknown. This may arise from a read error, as a much more abundant clone is one base away.

TCRdb itself ran the reads through MiXCR, one entry per CDR3 protein. The data hold 350,000 to 550,000 distinct CDR3 sequences, with about 33% observed a single time. Sequencing was done on a sample of PBMCs. This sequence originates from a human donor in good health (CMV status not recorded). Some clones in this sample may be carry-over from other donors' samples. V usage is TRBV7-3 and J usage is TRBJ1-2; possible D gene TRBD1, 5 bases. The CDR3 region is CDSSLTGDRSYGYTF. The CDR3 DNA sequence: TGTGACAGCAGCTTAACAGGCGATCGTTCCTATGGCTACACCTTC. Together with reference TRBV7-3 and TRBJ1-2, the CDR3 gives the full variable domain: GAGVSQTPSNKVTEKGKYVELRCDPISGHTALYWYRQSLGQGPEFLIYFQGTGAADDSGLPNDRFFAVRPEGSVSTLKIQRTERGDSAVYLCDSSLTGDRSYGYTFGSGTRLTVV.